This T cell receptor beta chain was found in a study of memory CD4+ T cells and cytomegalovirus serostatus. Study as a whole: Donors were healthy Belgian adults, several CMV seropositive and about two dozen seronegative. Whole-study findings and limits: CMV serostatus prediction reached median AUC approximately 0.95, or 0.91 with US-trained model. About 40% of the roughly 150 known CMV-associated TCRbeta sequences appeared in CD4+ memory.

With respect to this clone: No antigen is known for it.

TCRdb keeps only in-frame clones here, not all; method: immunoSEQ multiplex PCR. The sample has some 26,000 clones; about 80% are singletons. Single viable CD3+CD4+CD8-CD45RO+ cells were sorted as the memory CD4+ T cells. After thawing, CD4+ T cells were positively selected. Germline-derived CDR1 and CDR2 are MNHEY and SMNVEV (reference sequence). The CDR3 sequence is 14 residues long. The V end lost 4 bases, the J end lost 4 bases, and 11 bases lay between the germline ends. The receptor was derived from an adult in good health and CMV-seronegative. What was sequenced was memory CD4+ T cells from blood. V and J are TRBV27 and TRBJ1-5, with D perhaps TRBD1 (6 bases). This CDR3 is CASSSYRANQPQHF. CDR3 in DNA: TGTGCCAGCAGTTCCTACAGGGCAAATCAGCCCCAGCATTTT.